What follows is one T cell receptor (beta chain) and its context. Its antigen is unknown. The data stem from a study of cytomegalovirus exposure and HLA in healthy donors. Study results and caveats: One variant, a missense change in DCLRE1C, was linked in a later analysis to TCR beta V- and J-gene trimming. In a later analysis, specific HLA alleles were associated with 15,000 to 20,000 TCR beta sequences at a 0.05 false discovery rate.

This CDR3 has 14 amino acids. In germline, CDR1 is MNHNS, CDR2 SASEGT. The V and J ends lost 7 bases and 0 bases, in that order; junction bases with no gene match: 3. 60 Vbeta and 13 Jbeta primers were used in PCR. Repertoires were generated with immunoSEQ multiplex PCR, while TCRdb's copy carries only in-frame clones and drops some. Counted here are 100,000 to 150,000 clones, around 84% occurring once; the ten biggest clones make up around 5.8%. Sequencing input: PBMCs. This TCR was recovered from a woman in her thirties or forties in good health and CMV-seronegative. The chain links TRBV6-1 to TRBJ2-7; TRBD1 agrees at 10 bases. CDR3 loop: CASTRTGGSYEQYF. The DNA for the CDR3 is TGTGCCAGCACCAGGACAGGGGGCTCCTACGAGCAGTACTTC.